This T cell receptor beta chain was retrieved from a study of cytomegalovirus exposure and HLA in healthy donors. About this clone: The antigen remains undetermined.

The CDR3 contains 14 residues. Germline loops: CDR1 MNHNY, CDR2 SVGAGI (reference sequence). V trimming: 7 bases; J trimming: 4 bases; junction bases outside the gene matches: 4. Study outcomes and limitations: The records held CMV serostatus as the only immune exposure information. Clonal expansion, a later analysis showed, was greater in HLA-associated TCR beta chains than in equally common others. Highly shared sequence variants in one cluster were likely a sequencing artifact.

The PCR was carried out with 60 Vbeta primers and 13 Jbeta primers. This table comes from immunoSEQ multiplex PCR, and its TCRdb copy is limited to in-frame clones, with some not included. The sample's table shows around 78,000 clones. The V gene is TRBV6-6, the J gene TRBJ2-7; 13 nucleotides align to TRBD2. Sample: PBMCs. The clonotype was recovered from a man between 18 and 29 years old in good health and CMV-seropositive. The CDR3 reads CASNLLAGGYEQYF. The CDR3 coding sequence is TGTGCCAGCAATCTACTAGCGGGAGGGTACGAGCAGTACTTC.